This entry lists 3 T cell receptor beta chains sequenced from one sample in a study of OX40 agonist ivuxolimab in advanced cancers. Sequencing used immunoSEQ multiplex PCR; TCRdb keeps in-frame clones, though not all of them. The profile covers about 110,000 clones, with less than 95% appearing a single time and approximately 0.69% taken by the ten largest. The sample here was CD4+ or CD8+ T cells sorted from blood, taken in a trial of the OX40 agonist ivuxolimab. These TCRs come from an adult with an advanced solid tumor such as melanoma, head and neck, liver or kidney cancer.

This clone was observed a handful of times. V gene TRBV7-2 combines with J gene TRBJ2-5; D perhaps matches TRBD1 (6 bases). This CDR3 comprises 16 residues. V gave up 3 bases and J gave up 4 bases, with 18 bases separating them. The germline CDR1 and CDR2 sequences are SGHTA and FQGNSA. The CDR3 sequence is CASSFSFGRGGETQYF. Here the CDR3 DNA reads TGTGCCAGCAGCTTCTCGTTTGGCAGGGGTGGAGAGACCCAGTACTTC.

The CDR3 reads CASSLASDRPYEQYF. The DNA of the CDR3 is TGCGCCAGCAGCTTGGCCTCGGACCGACCCTACGAGCAGTACTTC. The V gene is TRBV5-1, the J gene TRBJ2-7; D is ambiguous. This CDR3 contains 15 residues. Germline values: CDR1 SGHRS, CDR2 YFSETQ. The V gene lost 0 bases and the J gene lost 2 bases, with 12 bases spanning the gap.

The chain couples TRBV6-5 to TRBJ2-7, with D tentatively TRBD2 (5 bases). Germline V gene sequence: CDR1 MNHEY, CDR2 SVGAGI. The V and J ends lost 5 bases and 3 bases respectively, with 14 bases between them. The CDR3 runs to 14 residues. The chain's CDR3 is CASSSSSGRYEQYF. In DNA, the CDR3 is TGTGCCAGCAGTAGCAGCAGCGGTCGCTACGAGCAGTACTTC.